This T cell receptor (beta chain) emerged from a study of cytomegalovirus exposure and HLA in healthy donors. Points from the study as a whole: Three chains linked to CMV were shown in vitro to be specific for CMV antigens.

TCRdb's table, derived via immunoSEQ multiplex PCR, lists solely in-frame clones and lacks some. Of roughly 150,000 clones detected, just under 85% appear once; the ten largest clones hold roughly 27%. V gave up 4 bases and J gave up 0 bases, with 10 bases separating them. CDR1 is LNHDA, CDR2 SQIVND, per germline (reference sequence). The CDR3 has 15 amino acids. Details on this clone: The antigen remains undetermined.

The sample taken for sequencing was PBMCs. The V gene is TRBV19, the J gene TRBJ1-5, with D uncertain. This sequence originates from a young man in good health and CMV-seropositive. DNA for the CDR3: TGTGCCAGTAGTAGGGCAGCAAATAGCAATCAGCCCCAGCATTTT. Its translation: CASSRAANSNQPQHF.